What follows is one TCR beta chain and its context. Its antigen is not known. The data originate from a study of cytomegalovirus exposure and HLA in healthy donors. Study outcomes and limitations: Researchers reported that three CMV-associated chains were confirmed in vitro as CMV antigen-specific.

Germline CDR1 and CDR2: SGHTS and YDEGEE. Germline trimming cut 1 base from V and 3 bases from J; bases unmatched to any gene: 5. The CDR3 runs to 17 residues. The PCR used 60 Vbeta and 13 Jbeta primers. Here immunoSEQ multiplex PCR was the method, and the copy in TCRdb shows in-frame clones only, minus some. This sample has 150,000 to 190,000 clones, with about three quarters found just once. This receptor was obtained from a young man in good health and CMV-seronegative. The chain couples TRBV5-8 to TRBJ2-2; 11 nucleotides match TRBD2. What was sequenced was PBMCs. The CDR3 DNA is TGTGCCAGCAGCTTGCAACTAGCGGGAGTGTACACCGGGGAGCTGTTTTTT. It specifies CASSLQLAGVYTGELFF.